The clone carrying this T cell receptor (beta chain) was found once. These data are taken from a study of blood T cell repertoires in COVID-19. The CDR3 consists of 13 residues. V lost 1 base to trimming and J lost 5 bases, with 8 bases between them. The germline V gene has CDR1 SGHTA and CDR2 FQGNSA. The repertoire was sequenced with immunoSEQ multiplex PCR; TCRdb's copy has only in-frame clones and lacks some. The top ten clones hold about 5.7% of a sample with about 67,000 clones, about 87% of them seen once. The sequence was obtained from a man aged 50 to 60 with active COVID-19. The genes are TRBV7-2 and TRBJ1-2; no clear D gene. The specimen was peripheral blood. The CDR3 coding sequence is TGTGCCAGCAGCTTAGGAGTGAAGTATGGCTACACCTTC. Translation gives CASSLGVKYGYTF. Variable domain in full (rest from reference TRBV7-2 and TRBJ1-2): GAGVSQSPSNKVTEKGKDVELRCDPISGHTALYWYRQSLGQGLEFLIYFQGNSAPDKSGLPSDRFSAERTGGSVSTLTIQRTQQEDSAVYLCASSLGVKYGYTFGSGTRLTVV.